This T cell receptor (beta chain) was found in a study of shared clonotypes between healthy human individuals. In this sample, this clone turned up many times. Additional DNA sequences in this sample encode the identical CDR3. Sequenced by immunoSEQ multiplex PCR; TCRdb stores in-frame clones only, minus some. The data show about 470,000 clones, about 76% seen once. Germline V lookup: CDR1 SEHNR, CDR2 FQNEAQ (reference sequence). V gave up 1 base and J gave up 2 bases, with 2 bases separating them. The CDR3 extends over 12 amino acids. V and J are TRBV7-9 and TRBJ1-1; no definite D call. The sequenced material came from PBMCs. The receptor was derived from a woman aged 40 to 50 in good health. Some clones in this sample may be carry-over from other donors' samples. The CDR3 sequence is CASSLVNTEAFF. Here the CDR3 DNA reads TGTGCCAGCAGCTTAGTCAACACTGAAGCTTTCTTT.